The 27 T cell receptor beta chains below all came from one sample that was sequenced in a study of T cell changes during pregnancy in multiple sclerosis. The method was immunoSEQ multiplex PCR; TCRdb's version includes in-frame clones alone and lacks a portion of them. Of some 93,000 clones listed, 91% are singletons. The sequences come from peripheral blood, collected after pregnancy. All receptors derive from a female donor in good health, enrolled as a control in a pregnancy study.

This chain uses TRBV18 with TRBJ2-1, with D perhaps matching TRBD1 (6 bases). Germline V lookup: CDR1 KGHSH, CDR2 LQKENI. The CDR3 length is 15 residues. Deletions cut 3 bases from V and 3 bases from J, with 12 bases between. The CDR3 is CASSPLTGFYNEQFF. The CDR3 DNA reads as TGTGCCAGCTCACCTTTGACAGGATTCTACAATGAGCAGTTCTTC. Complete variable domain (other parts from reference TRBV18 and TRBJ2-1): NAGVMQNPRHLVRRRGQEARLRCSPMKGHSHVYWYRQLPEEGLKFMVYLQKENIIDESGMPKERFSAEFPKEGPSILRIQQVVRGDSAAYFCASSPLTGFYNEQFFGPGTRLTVL.

The genes are TRBV12-5 and TRBJ2-7; tentatively, D is TRBD1 (7 bases). The CDR3 has 15 amino acids. The ends were cut back, 1 base at V and 1 base at J, with 11 bases in the middle. The V gene's germline CDR1 is LGHNT and CDR2 FRNRAP. The CDR3 protein is CASGLAQGGSYEQYF. CDR3 DNA: TGTGCTAGTGGTTTGGCTCAGGGGGGTTCCTACGAGCAGTACTTC. The variable domain in full, completed from reference TRBV12-5 and TRBJ2-7, reads DARVTQTPRHKVTEMGQEVTMRCQPILGHNTVFWYRQTMMQGLELLAYFRNRAPLDDSGMPKDRFSAEMPDATLATLKIQPSEPRDSAVYFCASGLAQGGSYEQYFGPGTRLTVT.

CDR3 DNA: TGTGCCAGTAGTATAGGAGTCGTCTCCTATAATTCACCCCTCCACTTT. Protein product: CASSIGVVSYNSPLHF. The rearrangement joins TRBV19 to TRBJ1-6; D ambiguous. This CDR3 spans 16 amino acids. Germline V CDR1 and CDR2: LNHDA, SQIVND (reference sequence). Trimming left V 1 base short and J 0 bases short, with 7 bases between.

The rearrangement links TRBV27 to TRBJ1-2; 8 positions match TRBD1. The CDR3 runs 12 residues. J was trimmed by 8 bases and V by 5 bases; bases with no gene match: 4. In germline, CDR1 is MNHEY, CDR2 SMNVEV (reference sequence). CDR3 region: CASSAQGGGYTF. CDR3 in DNA: TGTGCCAGCAGTGCACAGGGGGGAGGCTACACCTTC.

This chain joins TRBV7-2 and TRBJ2-7; D is perhaps TRBD1 (5 bases). The V end was cut by 1 base, the J end by 2 bases, with 9 bases between. The CDR3 contains 14 residues. Looked up from germline, CDR1 is SGHTA and CDR2 is FQGNSA. The DNA of the CDR3 is TGTGCCAGCAGCTTAGGTCCAGGGACCTACGAGCAGTACTTC. Its translation: CASSLGPGTYEQYF.

V is TRBV14 and J is TRBJ2-2; perhaps TRBD2 as D (6 bases). The CDR3 loop spans 17 amino acids. V was cut by 6 bases and J by 2 bases, with 19 bases left in between. Germline V lookup: CDR1 SGHDN, CDR2 FVKESK. Here the CDR3 DNA reads TGTGCCAGCAGTCTGCTCGGGCGGGGCGACAACACCGGGGAGCTGTTTTTT. It codes for CASSLLGRGDNTGELFF.

This chain links TRBV7-3 with TRBJ2-2, with D tentatively TRBD2 (6 bases). This CDR3 is built from 14 residues. Trimming left V 5 bases short and J 6 bases short, with 13 bases between. Germline CDR1 and CDR2: SGHTA and FQGTGA. The DNA of the CDR3 is TGTGCCAGCAGCCCTTGGGGAGGAGCCGGGGAGCTGTTTTTT. Protein product: CASSPWGGAGELFF.

The rearrangement links TRBV27 to TRBJ1-4; D gene ambiguous. The germline gives CDR1 MNHEY, CDR2 SMNVEV (reference sequence). The length of the CDR3 is 15 residues. V dropped 7 bases and J dropped 0 bases, with 12 bases sitting between them. CDR3 sequence: CASIPPRATNEKLFF. In nucleotides, the CDR3 is TGTGCCAGCATCCCCCCTCGGGCAACTAATGAAAAACTGTTTTTT.

The genes are TRBV13 and TRBJ1-1; perhaps TRBD1 as D (6 bases). Trimming shortened V by 5 bases and J by 3 bases, and 16 bases separated the two germline ends. Germline V CDR1 and CDR2: PRHDT, FYEKMQ (reference sequence). This CDR3 has 15 residues. The CDR3 nucleotides are TGTGCCAGCAGCGCAGAAGGGGGTCAAGACACTGAAGCTTTCTTT. It encodes CASSAEGGQDTEAFF.

Concerning this clone itself: The junction departs from the called germline gene at one end, perhaps through a read error. The chain joins TRBV7-8 to TRBJ1-3; 8 nucleotides match TRBD1. The germline CDR1 and CDR2 sequences are SGHVS and FQNEAQ. The CDR3 runs to 17 residues. As DNA, the CDR3 is TGTGCCAGCAGCTTTGGAGCGGCAGGGGGCCCTGGAGACACCATATATTTT. It yields the protein CASSFGAAGGPGDTIYF.

The V and J genes are TRBV18 and TRBJ2-3; 10 bases are shared with TRBD1. CDR1 is KGHSH and CDR2 is LQKENI in the germline V gene. V lost 4 bases to trimming and J lost 6 bases; unmatched junction nucleotides: 1. This CDR3 has 13 residues. CDR3 sequence reads: CASSQTGGDTQYF. DNA for the CDR3: TGTGCCAGCTCACAGACAGGGGGCGATACGCAGTATTTT.

The gene calls are TRBV25-1 and TRBJ1-2, with D uncertain. The germline CDR1 and CDR2 sequences are MGHDK and SYGVNS. Between the trimmed V and J ends, which lost 1 base and 1 base, there was a span of 7 bases. The CDR3 consists of 14 residues. The CDR3 DNA reads as TGTGCCAGCAGTGAATGGGAGTTTAACTATGGCTACACCTTC. This codes for CASSEWEFNYGYTF.

V is TRBV12-1 and J is TRBJ2-1; the table's D call TRBD1 went unverified against the DNA. TRBV12-1 is flagged as a pseudogene. The CDR3 is 15 residues long. DNA of the CDR3: TGTGCCAGCAGCCCCGGGACAGGGGCGCAAAATGAGCAGTTCTTC. Translating gives CASSPGTGAQNEQFF.

The gene calls are TRBV2 and TRBJ1-5; a weak D match, TRBD1 (6 bases). The CDR3 contains 15 residues. V shed 2 bases and J shed 6 bases, with 14 bases lying between them. CDR1 and CDR2 (germline): SNHLY, FYNNEI. The CDR3 DNA is TGTGCCAGCAGTGAAAGGAACAGGGCAAGTCAGCCCCAGCATTTT. Translated, it gives CASSERNRASQPQHF.

The V and J genes are TRBV7-6 and TRBJ2-1; 8 positions match TRBD2. Germline V gene data show CDR1 as SGHVS and CDR2 as FNYEAQ. The CDR3 covers 19 residues. Germline trimming cut 4 bases from V and 2 bases from J; bases unmatched to any gene: 16. For the CDR3, the DNA is TGTGCCAGCAGCTCCCGGCCAGCGGGGGCCCCAGGTGCCTACAATGAGCAGTTCTTC. This translates into CASSSRPAGAPGAYNEQFF. Full variable domain (remainder filled in from reference TRBV7-6 and TRBJ2-1): GAGVSQSPRYKVTKRGQDVALRCDPISGHVSLYWYRQALGQGPEFLTYFNYEAQQDKSGLPNDRFSAERPEGSISTLTIQRTEQRDSAMYRCASSSRPAGAPGAYNEQFFGPGTRLTVL.

The CDR3 region is CASSSLPGTKAMNQPQHF. The CDR3 DNA reads as TGTGCCAGCAGTTCCCTACCGGGGACAAAGGCGATGAATCAGCCCCAGCATTTT. V gene TRBV6-7 combines with J gene TRBJ1-5; D may be TRBD1 (6 bases). TRBV6-7 is an ORF; its function is uncertain. The CDR3 is made up of 18 amino acids. Trimming stripped 4 bases from V and 4 bases from J, with 23 bases between.

CDR3 in DNA: TGTGCCAGCAGCTTAACTGACCGAGGGGACAGGCGTAATGAAAAACTGTTTTTT. This translates into CASSLTDRGDRRNEKLFF. The chain uses TRBV7-3 and TRBJ1-4; TRBD1 agrees at 8 bases. The CDR3 has 18 amino acids. Trimming cost V 0 bases and J 4 bases; bases outside gene matches: 10. Germline V gene data show CDR1 as SGHTA and CDR2 as FQGTGA. Filled out from reference TRBV7-3 and TRBJ1-4, the complete variable domain reads GAGVSQTPSNKVTEKGKYVELRCDPISGHTALYWYRQSLGQGPEFLIYFQGTGAADDSGLPNDRFFAVRPEGSVSTLKIQRTERGDSAVYLCASSLTDRGDRRNEKLFFGSGTQLSVL.

V and J are TRBV18 and TRBJ1-1; 7 nucleotides match TRBD1. CDR1 and CDR2 from the germline V gene are KGHSH and LQKENI. CDR3 length equals 14 residues. Trimming removed 5 bases from V and 1 base from J; junction bases left unmatched: 4. DNA for the CDR3: TGTGCCAGCTCAACTACAGGGGCGAACACTGAAGCTTTCTTT. It encodes CASSTTGANTEAFF.

The chain employs TRBV4-3 and TRBJ2-4, with TRBD1 as a possible D gene (6 bases). Trimming stripped 6 bases from V and 0 bases from J, with 12 bases between. This CDR3 region has 15 residues. Germline-derived CDR1 and CDR2 are LGHNA and YSLEER. The CDR3 sequence is CASSNKQGAKNIQYF. The CDR3 DNA is TGCGCCAGCAGTAACAAACAGGGAGCCAAAAACATTCAGTACTTC.

V and J are TRBV7-3 and TRBJ2-1; TRBD2 matches at 8 bases. The J segment lost 0 bases and the V segment lost 5 bases, leaving 6 bases of the junction unmatched. Germline V gene lookup returns CDR1 SGHTA and CDR2 FQGTGA. The length of the CDR3 is 16 residues. The CDR3 region has the DNA TGTGCCAGCAGCCAGCGGGGGACAAGCTCCTACAATGAGCAGTTCTTC. Amino acid sequence: CASSQRGTSSYNEQFF.

The genes are TRBV9 and TRBJ1-1, with D unclear. CDR1 and CDR2 from the germline V gene are SGDLS and YYNGEE. V was pared by 2 bases and J by 1 base, with 6 bases between. This CDR3 spans 13 amino acids. CDR3 amino acids: CASSVEGNTEAFF. CDR3 nucleotide sequence: TGTGCCAGCAGCGTCGAGGGGAACACTGAAGCTTTCTTT.

The chain carries TRBV6-5 and TRBJ2-1, with D possibly TRBD1 on 6 matching bases. The germline V gene encodes CDR1 MNHEY and CDR2 SVGAGI. The CDR3 runs to 15 residues. Trimming removed 2 bases from V and 3 bases from J, with 11 bases in between. The CDR3 DNA follows: TGTGCCAGCAGTTACGGGACAAATCTCTACAATGAGCAGTTCTTC. It encodes CASSYGTNLYNEQFF.

The chain combines TRBV4-3 with TRBJ1-2; 8 bases align to TRBD1. Germline lookup yields CDR1 LGHNA and CDR2 YSLEER. Losses at the gene ends were 1 base for V and 3 bases for J; bases not matched to a gene: 4. This CDR3 spans 15 amino acids. The chain's CDR3 is CASSQVTGVYYGYTF. The CDR3 DNA is TGCGCCAGCAGCCAAGTGACAGGGGTTTACTATGGCTACACCTTC.

V and J are TRBV27 and TRBJ1-6; D may be TRBD1 (5 bases). The CDR3 runs to 17 residues. V gave up 6 bases and J gave up 0 bases, with 15 bases separating them. The V gene's germline CDR1 is MNHEY and CDR2 SMNVEV (reference sequence). CDR3 residues: CASRGGKPGSYNSPLHF. The CDR3, as DNA: TGTGCCAGCAGGGGGGGGAAGCCGGGCTCCTATAATTCACCCCTCCACTTT.

J is TRBJ2-3 and V is TRBV7-2, with no clear D. Trimming took 8 bases from V and 6 from J, leaving 18 bases between them. CDR1 is SGHTA, CDR2 FQGNSA, per germline. The CDR3 covers 14 residues. The CDR3, as DNA: TGTGCCAGCCGAGCCCAGGCGAAGTGGGATACGCAGTATTTT. Amino acid sequence: CASRAQAKWDTQYF. The full variable domain, its missing parts supplied by reference TRBV7-2 and TRBJ2-3, is GAGVSQSPSNKVTEKGKDVELRCDPISGHTALYWYRQSLGQGLEFLIYFQGNSAPDKSGLPSDRFSAERTGGSVSTLTIQRTQQEDSAVYLCASRAQAKWDTQYFGPGTRLTVL.

V gene TRBV19 combines with J gene TRBJ2-5; 8 nucleotides align to TRBD1. Gene TRBJ2-7 matches the end of the DNA better, so the J call may be wrong. The V gene's germline CDR1 is LNHDA and CDR2 SQIVND (reference sequence). The CDR3 is made up of 16 amino acids. Here the CDR3 DNA reads TGTGCCAGTAGTATAGGGTCCTGGGGGACAGGCGGCGAGCAGTACTTC. Translating gives CASSIGSWGTGGEQYF.

The chain couples TRBV7-9 to TRBJ2-6; no reliable D call. In germline, CDR1 is SEHNR, CDR2 FQNEAQ (reference sequence). The CDR3 runs to 14 residues. Trimming pared 0 bases from V and 4 bases from J, leaving 4 bases between. CDR3 sequence (DNA): TGTGCCAGCAGCTTAGCCTACGGGGCCAACGTCCTGACTTTC. Its protein is CASSLAYGANVLTF. Full variable domain (rest looked up from reference TRBV7-9 and TRBJ2-6): DTGVSQNPRHKITKRGQNVTFRCDPISEHNRLYWYRQTLGQGPEFLTYFQNEAQLEKSRLLSDRFSAERPKGSFSTLEIQRTEQGDSAMYLCASSLAYGANVLTFGAGSRLTVL.